Listed below are T cell receptor beta chains from one sample, sequenced in a study of cytomegalovirus exposure and HLA in healthy donors. Using immunoSEQ multiplex PCR, the repertoire was profiled, and TCRdb retains in-frame clones only, with some absent. Among 100,000 to 150,000 clones listed, approximately 85% were seen once. Material: PBMCs. The receptors were gathered from a boy younger than 18 in good health and CMV-seronegative. Both conserved end residues are part of each CDR3. A D gene is named only where the DNA matches it firmly. Size is omitted from some rows. Given values are once, few, many or a class for expanded clones.

j_call clone_size v_call d_call cdr3_nt cdr3_aa
TRBJ2-4 NA TRBV29-1 NA TGCAGCGTTGGTAACACACAGGGAAACGCCAAAAACATTCAGTACTTC CSVGNTQGNAKNIQYF
TRBJ1-5 NA TRBV27 NA TGTGCCAGCAGTAGGGAAAGGGGAAATAGCAATCAGCCCCAGCATTTT CASSRERGNSNQPQHF
TRBJ2-5 NA TRBV5-4 TRBD1 TGTGCCAGCAGCAGGACAGGACAACAGACCCAGTACTTC CASSRTGQQTQYF
TRBJ1-1 NA TRBV5-6 NA TGTGCCAGCAGCTTCAGGGAGGGTACTGAAGCTTTCTTT CASSFREGTEAFF
TRBJ1-2 few TRBV7-2 TRBD1 TGTGCCAGCAGCCCTCGGACAGGGGATGGCTACACCTTC CASSPRTGDGYTF
TRBJ1-1 NA TRBV29-1 NA TGCAGCGTTGAAGGAGAGAACCCGAACACTGAAGCTTTCTTT CSVEGENPNTEAFF
TRBJ2-1 NA TRBV19 TRBD1 TGTGCCAGTAGTATAGTTGGGACAGGGGTCGATGAGCAGTTCTTC CASSIVGTGVDEQFF
TRBJ2-1 NA TRBV5-4 TRBD2 TGTGCCAGCAGCGCCGGACTAGCGGGAACCTACAATGAGCAGTTCTTC CASSAGLAGTYNEQFF
TRBJ1-1 NA TRBV4-1 TRBD1 TGCGCCAGCAGCTATAGACAGGGGGCCTCGTACACTGAAGCTTTCTTT CASSYRQGASYTEAFF
TRBJ2-5 once TRBV4-1 TRBD2 TGCGCCAGCAGCCAAGGTCTGGCGGGAGGGCCGGGGGAGACCCAGTACTTC CASSQGLAGGPGETQYF
TRBJ1-5 once TRBV10-1 NA TGCGCCAGCAGCCCATGGGGGGTTAGCAATCAGCCCCAGCATTTT CASSPWGVSNQPQHF
TRBJ2-7 few TRBV19 TRBD1 TGTGCCAGTAGTGGGGACAGGACCTACGAGCAGTACTTC CASSGDRTYEQYF
TRBJ2-7 NA TRBV23-1 NA TGCGCCAGCAGTCAATCGACAGGGACTTTCTACGAGCAGTACTTC CASSQSTGTFYEQYF
TRBJ2-3 NA TRBV7-3 TRBD2 TGTGCCAGCAGCTCGGGACTAGCGTCAGATACGCAGTATTTT CASSSGLASDTQYF
TRBJ2-5 NA TRBV30 NA TGTGCCTGGAGTGTAATTGGGAGCCAAGAGACCCAGTACTTC CAWSVIGSQETQYF
TRBJ1-1 once TRBV7-2 NA TGTGCCAGCAGCCCGGTAGTGAACACTGAAGCTTTCTTT CASSPVVNTEAFF
TRBJ2-2 once TRBV7-3 NA TGTGCCAGCAGCTTATTAGGGGTGAAAGTCGCCGGGGAGCTGTTTTTT CASSLLGVKVAGELFF